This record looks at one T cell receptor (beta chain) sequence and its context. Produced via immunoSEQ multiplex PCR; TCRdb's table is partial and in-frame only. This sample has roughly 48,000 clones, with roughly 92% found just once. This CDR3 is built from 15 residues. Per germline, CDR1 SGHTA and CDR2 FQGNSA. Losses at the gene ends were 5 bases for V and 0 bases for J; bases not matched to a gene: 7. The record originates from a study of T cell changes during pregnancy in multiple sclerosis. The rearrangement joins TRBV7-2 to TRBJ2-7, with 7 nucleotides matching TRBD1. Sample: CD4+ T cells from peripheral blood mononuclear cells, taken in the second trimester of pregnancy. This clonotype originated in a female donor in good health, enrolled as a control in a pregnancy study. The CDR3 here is CASSVRQGSSYEQYF. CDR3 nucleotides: TGTGCCAGCAGCGTTCGACAGGGAAGCTCCTACGAGCAGTACTTC.